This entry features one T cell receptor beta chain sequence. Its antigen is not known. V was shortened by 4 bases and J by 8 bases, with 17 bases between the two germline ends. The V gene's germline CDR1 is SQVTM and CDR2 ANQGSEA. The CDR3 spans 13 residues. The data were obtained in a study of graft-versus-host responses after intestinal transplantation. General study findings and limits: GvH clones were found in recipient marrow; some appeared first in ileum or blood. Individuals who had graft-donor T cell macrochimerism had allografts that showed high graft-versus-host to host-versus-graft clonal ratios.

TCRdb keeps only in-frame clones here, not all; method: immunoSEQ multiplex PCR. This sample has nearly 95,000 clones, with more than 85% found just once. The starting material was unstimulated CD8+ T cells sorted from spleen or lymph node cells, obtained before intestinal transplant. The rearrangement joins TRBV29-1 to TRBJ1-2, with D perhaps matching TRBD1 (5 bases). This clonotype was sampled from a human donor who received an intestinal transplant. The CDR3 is CSVGAMGEGGYTF. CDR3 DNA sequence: TGCAGCGTTGGGGCCATGGGGGAGGGGGGCTACACCTTC.